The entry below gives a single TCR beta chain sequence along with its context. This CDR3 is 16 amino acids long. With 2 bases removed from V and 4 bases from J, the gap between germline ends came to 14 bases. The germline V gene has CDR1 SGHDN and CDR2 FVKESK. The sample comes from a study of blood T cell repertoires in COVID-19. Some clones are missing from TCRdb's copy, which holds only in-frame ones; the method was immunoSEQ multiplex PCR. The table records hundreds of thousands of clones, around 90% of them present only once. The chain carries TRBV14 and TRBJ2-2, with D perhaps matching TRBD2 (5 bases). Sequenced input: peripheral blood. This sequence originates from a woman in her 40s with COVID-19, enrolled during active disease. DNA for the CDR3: TGTGCCAGCAGCCAACACTCCGGGGTTTCCACCGGGGAGCTGTTTTTT. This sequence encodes CASSQHSGVSTGELFF.